This T cell receptor (beta chain) stems from a study of T cells in Graves' hyperthyroidism and ophthalmopathy. Notes on the study in general: Stable hyperthyroidism and ophthalmopathy were separated using 13 V-J signatures. The model predicted ophthalmopathy a median about 6.6 months before onset.

This CDR3 has 14 residues. CDR1 is SGHRS, CDR2 YFSETQ, per germline. With 1 base removed from V and 4 bases from J, the gap between germline ends came to 11 bases. This clonotype was counted a few times. Its antigen remains unknown. Amplification targeted TCR beta CDR3 regions from RNA transcripts. RT-PCR in the first round (using the HTBI primer set) targeted the TCR CDR3. TCRdb recomputed calls from the multiplex PCR reads with MiXCR, one row per CDR3 protein. The sample records about 500,000 distinct CDR3 sequences, 16% being singletons. Ophthalmopathy patients all had a Clinical Activity Score of at least 3, a NOSPECS grade of at least 4 and disease under 3 months old. Patients with uncontrolled infections, other autoimmune diseases, pregnancy or lactation were excluded.

The chain combines TRBV5-1 with TRBJ1-2; D not resolved. Sequencing was carried out using blood. This TCR derives from a woman aged 30 to 39 with Graves' ophthalmopathy. The CDR3 DNA reads as TGCGCCAGCAGCTTGTCCGGGGAGCTCTATGGCTACACCTTC. It translates to CASSLSGELYGYTF. The full variable domain, with the rest looked up from reference TRBV5-1 and TRBJ1-2, is KAGVTQTPRYLIKTRGQQVTLSCSPISGHRSVSWYQQTPGQGLQFLFEYFSETQRNKGNFPGRFSGRQFSNSRSEMNVSTLELGDSALYLCASSLSGELYGYTFGSGTRLTVV.